Following are 15 T cell receptor beta chains from one sample sequenced in a study of shared clonotypes between healthy human individuals. Profiling relied on immunoSEQ multiplex PCR, and the TCRdb table lists in-frame clones only, not all of them. Of hundreds of thousands of clones in the sample, 70% to 80% were seen once. The sample comprised PBMCs. The receptor set was obtained from a woman aged 40 to 55 in good health. Some clones in this sample may be carry-over from other donors' samples.

V and J are TRBV28 and TRBJ1-3; D uncertain. Looked up from germline, CDR1 is MDHEN and CDR2 is SYDVKM. Between the trimmed V and J ends, which lost 2 bases and 0 bases, there was a span of 14 bases. This CDR3 has 17 residues. The CDR3 here is CASSLVRKGSSGNTIYF. The CDR3 DNA reads TGTGCCAGCAGTTTAGTCCGGAAGGGCAGCTCTGGAAACACCATATATTTT.

About this clone: An end of the junction differs from the germline gene, which may be a read error. The CDR3 bases are TGTGCCAGCAGCTTAAATGGGGGGACTTTTTTTCGATTT. Amino acids: CASSLNGGTFFRF. The chain links TRBV11-2 to TRBJ2-3, with D possibly matching TRBD2 (6 bases). There are 13 residues in the CDR3. Germline V lookup: CDR1 SGHAT, CDR2 FQNNGV.

CDR3 DNA sequence: TGTGCCATCAGGCCAGCGGTCTACAATGAGCAGTTCTTC. This translates into CAIRPAVYNEQFF. This chain links TRBV10-3 with TRBJ2-1; perhaps TRBD2 as D (5 bases). Deletions cut 6 bases from V and 3 bases from J, with 9 bases between. The germline V gene has CDR1 ENHRY and CDR2 SYGVKD. There are 13 residues in the CDR3.

This chain joins TRBV1 and TRBJ2-3; TRBD2 was called by the table and not checked on the DNA. TRBV1 is marked as a pseudogene. The length of the CDR3 is 16 residues. The CDR3 sequence is CTSSSGLAGDADTQYF. CDR3 DNA sequence: TGCACCAGCAGCTCAGGACTAGCGGGAGATGCGGATACGCAGTATTTT.

Regarding this clone: This specimen includes other DNA sequences encoding the same CDR3. This chain uses TRBV18 with TRBJ2-1, with 10 bases identical to TRBD2. Germline V lookup: CDR1 KGHSH, CDR2 LQKENI. J was trimmed by 4 bases and V by 3 bases; bases with no gene match: 3. The CDR3 consists of 15 residues. The CDR3 bases are TGTGCCAGCTCACCCCGGACTAGCGGATACAATGAGCAGTTCTTC. It is translated as CASSPRTSGYNEQFF.

The chain is built from TRBV5-1 and TRBJ2-3; D might be TRBD2 (6 bases). From germline, CDR1 is SGHRS and CDR2 YFSETQ. V shed 1 base and J shed 0 bases, with 15 bases lying between them. The CDR3 length is 17 residues. The CDR3, as DNA: TGCGCCAGCAGCTTGTTTCCCGCAGGGACTAGCACAGATACGCAGTATTTT. Residues: CASSLFPAGTSTDTQYF.

This clone was observed a handful of times. Given a much more abundant clone one base away, this may be a read error. This sample includes further DNA sequences coding for the same CDR3. This chain joins TRBV9 and TRBJ2-1, with 9 bases fitting TRBD2. V lost 0 bases and J lost 7; bases outside the gene matches: 5. The CDR3 is 15 residues long. Looked up from germline, CDR1 is SGDLS and CDR2 is YYNGEE. This CDR3 reads CASSVEGGRGNEQFF. CDR3 DNA: TGTGCCAGCAGCGTAGAAGGCGGGAGGGGTAATGAGCAGTTCTTC.

V usage is TRBV18 and J usage is TRBJ2-7; D remains unclear. The V gene lost 2 bases and the J gene lost 2 bases, with 13 bases spanning the gap. Germline V gene data show CDR1 as KGHSH and CDR2 as LQKENI. CDR3 length equals 15 residues. The CDR3 spells CASSPNLDPAYEQYF. CDR3 nucleotides: TGTGCCAGCTCACCAAATCTAGACCCGGCCTACGAGCAGTACTTC.

The chain has TRBV7-3 and TRBJ1-5; 7 bases fit TRBD1. Germline V gene lookup returns CDR1 SGHTA and CDR2 FQGTGA. The CDR3 consists of 13 residues. J lost 7 bases, V lost 1 base, and 1 base had no gene match. CDR3 amino acids: CASSLNRGQPQHF. As DNA, the CDR3 is TGTGCCAGCAGCTTAAACAGGGGCCAGCCCCAGCATTTT.

The V call is TRBV11-2, the J call TRBJ2-4, with 7 bases matching TRBD2. V trimming: 5 bases; J trimming: 11 bases; junction bases outside the gene matches: 9. The germline V gene encodes CDR1 SGHAT and CDR2 FQNNGV. The CDR3 spans 13 residues. This CDR3 is CASSPGGVLVQYF. CDR3 sequence (DNA): TGTGCCAGCAGCCCTGGGGGGGTACTAGTTCAGTACTTC.

Comments on this clone: Other DNA sequences within the sample encode an identical CDR3. In nucleotides, the CDR3 is TGCGCCAGCAGCCAAGACTACAGGGGGCTAAGTTACGAGCAGTACTTC. This encodes CASSQDYRGLSYEQYF. This chain joins TRBV4-3 and TRBJ2-7, with 9 bases aligning to TRBD1. CDR3 length: 16 residues. Trimming cost V 0 bases and J 4 bases; bases outside gene matches: 7. In germline, CDR1 is LGHNA, CDR2 YSLEER.

V is TRBV27 and J is TRBJ2-7, with 11 bases fitting TRBD2. The CDR3 contains 14 residues. Losses at the gene ends were 4 bases for V and 7 bases for J; bases not matched to a gene: 6. From germline, CDR1 is MNHEY and CDR2 SMNVEV (reference sequence). The CDR3 protein is CASSSTSGSREQYF. CDR3 coding DNA: TGTGCCAGCAGTTCAACTAGCGGGAGTAGAGAGCAGTACTTC.

This clone was seen more than once but under ten times. The rearrangement uses TRBV30 and TRBJ1-4; possibly TRBD1 for D (6 bases). The CDR3 covers 12 residues. CDR1 and CDR2 from the germline V gene are GTSNPN and SVGIG (reference sequence). V dropped 5 bases and J dropped 6 bases, with 10 bases sitting between them. The CDR3: CAWDRNDEKLFF. The CDR3 DNA reads as TGTGCCTGGGACAGGAACGATGAAAAACTGTTTTTT.

This clone occurred a few times. The sample carries other DNA sequences with the same CDR3. V is TRBV7-9 and J is TRBJ2-1, with D unclear. CDR3 length equals 12 residues. V lost 2 bases and J lost 4, with 3 bases in between. Germline CDR1 and CDR2: SEHNR and FQNEAQ (reference sequence). CDR3 sequence: CASSLSYNEQFF. The CDR3 DNA sequence: TGTGCCAGCAGCTTATCTTACAATGAGCAGTTCTTC.

The rearrangement uses TRBV20-1 and TRBJ2-1; no firm D call. Trimming took off 7 bases at V and 4 bases at J, with 8 bases between the two ends. The CDR3 consists of 11 residues. CDR1 DFQATT and CDR2 SNEGSKA come from the germline V gene (reference sequence). The CDR3 sequence: CSVRAYNEQFF. The CDR3 DNA is TGCAGTGTTCGGGCTTACAATGAGCAGTTCTTC.